This T cell receptor (beta chain) appears in the sequencing data of a study of CD8 T cells in ankylosing spondylitis. Notes on the study in general: CD8+ disease-linked clones were present at relatively low frequencies in blood. Blood from ankylosing spondylitis patients appeared to carry a characteristic roughly 8-variant TCR beta motif.

Preparation of TCR beta libraries was done by quantitative 5'-RACE with molecular barcodes. TCRdb itself ran the 5' RACE reads through MiXCR, one entry per CDR3 protein. Seen here are about 480,000 distinct CDR3 sequences, roughly 15% observed once, and the top ten hold around 0.92%. This clonotype has a count of ten or more. Its antigen is unknown. Mismatch with germline at one junction end may stem from a read error. The sequence was obtained from a male donor with ankylosing spondylitis. Sequencing was done on a sample of blood, either unsorted or a sorted T cell fraction (not recorded which).

The CDR3, as DNA: TGCGCCAGCAGCTTGCGTGGGGACGGGGAGCTGTTTTTT. This sequence encodes CASSLRGDGELFF. The V gene is TRBV7-6, the J gene TRBJ2-2; D gene unclear. The CDR3 is made up of 13 amino acids. In germline, CDR1 is SGHVS, CDR2 FNYEAQ. The full variable domain, its missing parts supplied by reference TRBV7-6 and TRBJ2-2, is GAGVSQSPRYKVTKRGQDVALRCDPISGHVSLYWYRQALGQGPEFLTYFNYEAQQDKSGLPNDRFSAERPEGSISTLTIQRTEQRDSAMYRCASSLRGDGELFFGEGSRLTVL.